The rows below give T cell receptor beta chains drawn from one sample of a study of blood T cell repertoires in COVID-19. The assay was immunoSEQ multiplex PCR, and TCRdb's table has in-frame clones only and misses some. The data hold some 69,000 clones, with roughly 80% observed a single time. Specimen: peripheral blood. These receptor sequences come from a woman in her sixties with acute or convalescent COVID-19. CDR3s include the opening cysteine and the closing phenylalanine or tryptophan. Each record gives: clone size, D gene, J gene, V gene, CDR3 DNA, CDR3 protein. D genes are given only for firm matches. Rows give clone size only sometimes, using once, few, many, or a class for an expanded clone.

clone size: -
D gene: -
J gene: TRBJ1-2
V gene: TRBV28
CDR3 DNA: TGTGCCAGCAGTTTAATAACACCCACCGCTGGCTACACCTTC
CDR3 protein: CASSLITPTAGYTF

clone size: -
D gene: -
J gene: TRBJ1-5
V gene: TRBV5-1
CDR3 DNA: TGCGCCAGCAGCGAGGGACGTCCGGAGGGGCCCCAGCATTTT
CDR3 protein: CASSEGRPEGPQHF

clone size: -
D gene: -
J gene: TRBJ1-1
V gene: TRBV18
CDR3 DNA: TGTGCCAGCTCTCAAGGGGCGACTGGGAACACTGAAGCTTTCTTT
CDR3 protein: CASSQGATGNTEAFF

clone size: once
D gene: TRBD1
J gene: TRBJ1-2
V gene: TRBV27
CDR3 DNA: TGTGCCAGCTCGGGGACAGCTAGCTATGGCTACACCTTC
CDR3 protein: CASSGTASYGYTF

clone size: -
D gene: -
J gene: TRBJ2-4
V gene: TRBV7-9
CDR3 DNA: TGTGCCAGCAGCTTAGTTCAGGGGACGGCCAAAAACATTCAGTACTTC
CDR3 protein: CASSLVQGTAKNIQYF

clone size: -
D gene: TRBD2
J gene: TRBJ2-1
V gene: TRBV5-8
CDR3 DNA: TGTGCCAGCACCAGGAGCGGGAGCTCCTACAATGAGCAGTTCTTC
CDR3 protein: CASTRSGSSYNEQFF

clone size: -
D gene: TRBD1
J gene: TRBJ1-2
V gene: TRBV5-1
CDR3 DNA: TGCGCCAGTACAGGGGGCTCATCGTTTGGCTACACCTTC
CDR3 protein: CASTGGSSFGYTF

clone size: few
D gene: -
J gene: TRBJ1-2
V gene: TRBV14
CDR3 DNA: TGTGCCAGCAGCCACCCGGGTCAAGTATATGGCTACACCTTC
CDR3 protein: CASSHPGQVYGYTF

clone size: -
D gene: -
J gene: TRBJ1-1
V gene: TRBV11-2
CDR3 DNA: TGTGCCAGCAGCTTAGCAGGGTTTGAAGCTTTCTTT
CDR3 protein: CASSLAGFEAFF

clone size: -
D gene: -
J gene: TRBJ2-2
V gene: TRBV7-3
CDR3 DNA: TGTGCCAGCAGCTTATCGGGTGGGAACACCGGGGAGCTGTTTTTT
CDR3 protein: CASSLSGGNTGELFF

clone size: -
D gene: -
J gene: TRBJ2-7
V gene: TRBV7-9
CDR3 DNA: TGTGCCAGCAGCCTGGACAGACACGAGCAGTACTTC
CDR3 protein: CASSLDRHEQYF